One and the same sample provided the 24 T cell receptor beta chains below, sequenced in a study of blood T cell repertoires in COVID-19. Sequencing was performed with immunoSEQ multiplex PCR; in TCRdb, only in-frame clones are kept and a portion is missing. This sample has some 73,000 clones, with around 90% found just once. Sequencing was done on a sample of peripheral blood. The source of these receptors is a human donor in a cohort sampled during active COVID-19.

The chain uses TRBV12-3 or TRBV12-4 and TRBJ2-7, with a possible D match to TRBD1 (5 bases). The CDR3 length is 13 residues. The germline V and J ends were trimmed by 6 bases and 3 bases, with 12 bases remaining between them. CDR3 DNA: TGTGCCAGCAGGGGGCCAGTGGACTACGAGCAGTACTTC. Its translation: CASRGPVDYEQYF.

This chain uses TRBV19 with TRBJ1-2; D is perhaps TRBD1 (5 bases). Trimming took 6 bases from V and 2 from J, leaving 10 bases between them. The CDR3 is 13 residues long. Germline CDR1 reads LNHDA; CDR2 reads SQIVND (reference sequence). The CDR3 bases are TGTGCCAGTAGGGGGCTAACGAACTATGGCTACACCTTC. It specifies CASRGLTNYGYTF.

The J gene is TRBJ2-1, the V gene TRBV7-7, with TRBD2 identical over 13 bases. CDR3 length: 16 amino acids. V lost 5 bases to trimming and J lost 7 bases; unmatched junction nucleotides: 8. CDR1 and CDR2 from the germline V gene are SSHAT and FNYEAQ (reference sequence). Here the CDR3 reads CASSARTSGGENEQFF. The CDR3, as DNA: TGTGCCAGCAGCGCGCGAACTAGCGGGGGGGAAAATGAGCAGTTCTTC.

V usage is TRBV5-6 and J usage is TRBJ1-1; D not certain. CDR3 size: 16 residues. Trimming cost V 4 bases and J 4 bases, with 20 bases left between them. Germline V CDR1 and CDR2: SGHDT, YYEEEE. The CDR3 protein is CASSGNLRGLGTEAFF. DNA for the CDR3: TGTGCCAGCAGCGGGAACTTGCGGGGTCTGGGCACTGAAGCTTTCTTT.

This chain uses TRBV5-1 with TRBJ1-1, with 8 bases lining up with TRBD1. This CDR3 region has 15 residues. V gave up 1 base and J gave up 4 bases; unmatched junction bases: 6. Germline V gene data show CDR1 as SGHRS and CDR2 as YFSETQ. The CDR3 region has the DNA TGCGCCAGCAGCTTGCCCACAGGGGGGATCACTGAAGCTTTCTTT. Amino acid sequence: CASSLPTGGITEAFF.

The chain carries TRBV7-2 and TRBJ2-1; 10 bases align to TRBD2. The CDR3 has 15 residues. The trim removed 1 base at V and 4 bases at J, leaving 1 base unmatched. Germline assignment: CDR1 SGHTA and CDR2 FQGNSA. Here the CDR3 DNA reads TGTGCCAGCAGCTTAGAAGCGGGGGGGTACAATGAGCAGTTCTTC. It codes for CASSLEAGGYNEQFF. The variable domain in full, with the rest retrieved from reference TRBV7-2 and TRBJ2-1, is GAGVSQSPSNKVTEKGKDVELRCDPISGHTALYWYRQSLGQGLEFLIYFQGNSAPDKSGLPSDRFSAERTGGSVSTLTIQRTQQEDSAVYLCASSLEAGGYNEQFFGPGTRLTVL.

The CDR3 region has the DNA TGTGCCAGCAGCCCGGACAGGGGGCTAAATGTGGCTAATGAAAAACTGTTTTTT. Its protein is CASSPDRGLNVANEKLFF. V usage is TRBV14 and J usage is TRBJ1-4; 11 bases match TRBD1. J gave up 3 bases and V 4 bases, and 10 bases lay outside the gene matches. Germline assignment: CDR1 SGHDN and CDR2 FVKESK. The CDR3 spans 18 residues. The complete variable domain, with remaining parts taken from reference TRBV14 and TRBJ1-4, reads EAGVTQFPSHSVIEKGQTVTLRCDPISGHDNLYWYRRVMGKEIKFLLHFVKESKQDESGMPNNRFLAERTGGTYSTLKVQPAELEDSGVYFCASSPDRGLNVANEKLFFGSGTQLSVL.

The chain is built from TRBV30 and TRBJ2-1, with D hard to call. Trimming removed 0 bases at V and 4 bases at J, with 4 bases between. The CDR3 spans 12 residues. CDR1 GTSNPN and CDR2 SVGIG come from the germline V gene (reference sequence). The CDR3 DNA reads as TGTGCCTGGAGTGTACAATACAATGAGCAGTTCTTC. Translating it yields CAWSVQYNEQFF.

The chain combines TRBV19 with TRBJ1-6, with 9 nucleotides matching TRBD1. Germline V gene lookup returns CDR1 LNHDA and CDR2 SQIVND (reference sequence). J gave up 5 bases and V 4 bases, and 3 bases lay outside the gene matches. The length of the CDR3 is 15 residues. CDR3 region: CASSTTGGNNSPLHF. The DNA for the CDR3 is TGTGCCAGTAGTACGACAGGGGGTAATAATTCACCCCTCCACTTT.

The gene calls are TRBV19 and TRBJ2-3; possible D gene TRBD1, 5 bases. Deletions cut 3 bases from V and 0 bases from J, with 10 bases between. CDR3 length: 15 amino acids. The germline CDR1 and CDR2 sequences are LNHDA and SQIVND (reference sequence). The chain's CDR3 is CASSISGQSTDTQYF. CDR3 in DNA: TGTGCCAGTAGTATTTCCGGACAAAGCACAGATACGCAGTATTTT. Together with reference TRBV19 and TRBJ2-3, the CDR3 gives the full variable domain: DGGITQSPKYLFRKEGQNVTLSCEQNLNHDAMYWYRQDPGQGLRLIYYSQIVNDFQKGDIAEGYSVSREKKESFPLTVTSAQKNPTAFYLCASSISGQSTDTQYFGPGTRLTVL.

J is TRBJ2-3 and V is TRBV19; TRBD1 aligns across 7 bases. With V trimmed by 4 bases and J by 4 bases, 5 bases remained unmatched. Germline V gene sequence: CDR1 LNHDA, CDR2 SQIVND (reference sequence). CDR3 length equals 14 residues. CDR3 sequence reads: CASSTTGPPDTQYF. CDR3 bases: TGTGCCAGTAGTACGACAGGGCCCCCAGATACGCAGTATTTT.

Of note for this clone: At one of its ends the junction is not consistent with the germline gene, which may arise from a read error. This CDR3 is also generated by other DNA sequences in the sample. This rearrangement joins TRBV12-3 or TRBV12-4 to TRBJ1-4; D might be TRBD1 (5 bases). The CDR3 totals 11 residues. The CDR3 bases are TGTGCCAGCAGGGTGACAGAAAAATTGTTTTTT. Translating it yields CASRVTEKLFF.

The chain carries TRBV4-3 and TRBJ1-2; D possibly corresponds to TRBD1 (6 bases). The V end lost 0 bases, the J end lost 5 bases, and 16 bases lay between the germline ends. The CDR3 consists of 16 residues. Per the germline V gene, CDR1 is LGHNA and CDR2 is YSLEER. Here the CDR3 reads CASSQDSSPGTYGYTF. Here the CDR3 DNA reads TGCGCCAGCAGCCAAGATAGTTCCCCAGGGACATATGGCTACACCTTC.

The chain couples TRBV15 to TRBJ1-5; 12 positions match TRBD1. The ends lost 4 bases at V and 5 bases at J; junction bases unmatched: 3. The CDR3 spans 15 residues. In germline, CDR1 is LNHNV, CDR2 YYDKDF (reference sequence). This CDR3 is CATSTGTGGYQPQHF. The CDR3 bases are TGTGCCACCAGCACGGGGACAGGGGGCTATCAGCCCCAGCATTTT.

This chain joins TRBV3-1 (or the pseudogene TRBV3-2) and TRBJ1-6; D unclear. Trimming stripped 3 bases from V and 7 bases from J, with 19 bases between. The V gene's germline CDR1 is LGHDT and CDR2 YNNKEL (reference sequence). The CDR3 extends over 17 amino acids. The CDR3: CASSQFPGEVPNSPLHF. CDR3 nucleotide sequence: TGTGCCAGCAGCCAGTTCCCGGGAGAAGTGCCCAATTCACCCCTCCACTTT.

The count of this clone is one. This CDR3 reads CASAWTSGGASYNEQFF. The CDR3 DNA is TGTGCCAGCGCATGGACTAGCGGGGGGGCATCCTACAATGAGCAGTTCTTC. The V call is TRBV2, the J call TRBJ2-1; the match to TRBD2 covers 15 bases. Germline V gene sequence: CDR1 SNHLY, CDR2 FYNNEI. CDR3 length: 17 amino acids. After removal of 8 bases from V and 1 base from J, the junction contained 6 bases not matched to a gene.

This clone was counted a single time. V and J are TRBV5-1 and TRBJ1-1, with D perhaps TRBD1 (5 bases). Germline V CDR1 and CDR2: SGHRS, YFSETQ. V was clipped by 0 bases and J by 3 bases, with 18 bases between them. The CDR3 is 17 residues long. Here the CDR3 DNA reads TGCGCCAGCAGCTTGGCTGTCAGGGCCATGTTGGACACTGAAGCTTTCTTT. It specifies CASSLAVRAMLDTEAFF. Variable domain in full (rest from reference TRBV5-1 and TRBJ1-1): KAGVTQTPRYLIKTRGQQVTLSCSPISGHRSVSWYQQTPGQGLQFLFEYFSETQRNKGNFPGRFSGRQFSNSRSEMNVSTLELGDSALYLCASSLAVRAMLDTEAFFGQGTRLTVV.

The J gene is TRBJ2-3, the V gene TRBV12-3 or TRBV12-4; 8 bases line up with TRBD2. V was clipped by 2 bases and J by 10 bases; unmatched bases: 5. The CDR3 extends over 13 amino acids. The CDR3 here is CASSLISGGAQYF. In DNA, the CDR3 is TGTGCCAGCAGTTTAATATCGGGAGGGGCGCAGTATTTT.

The chain has TRBV5-1 and TRBJ1-5, with D possibly matching TRBD1 (6 bases). Germline loops: CDR1 SGHRS, CDR2 YFSETQ. Trimming left V 3 bases short and J 3 bases short, with 7 bases between. The CDR3 is 13 residues long. In DNA form, the CDR3 reads TGCGCCAGCAGCTGGGACACCAATCAGCCCCAGCATTTT. It translates to CASSWDTNQPQHF.

The CDR3 loop is CASTGRQGADSPLHF. In DNA form, the CDR3 reads TGTGCCAGCACGGGCAGGCAGGGGGCCGATTCACCCCTCCACTTT. The chain recombines TRBV18 with TRBJ1-6; 8 bases fit TRBD1. Per the germline V gene, CDR1 is KGHSH and CDR2 is LQKENI. CDR3 size: 15 residues. V dropped 8 bases and J dropped 8; count of bases not matched to a gene: 11.

This clone appeared once. V usage is TRBV6-4 and J usage is TRBJ1-4; D call uncertain. V was shortened by 6 bases and J by 2 bases, with 13 bases between the two germline ends. In germline, CDR1 is MRHNA, CDR2 SNTAGT. The CDR3 has 15 amino acids. CDR3 residues: CASRRTPETNEKLFF. The DNA for the CDR3 is TGTGCCAGCAGGAGGACTCCCGAGACTAATGAAAAACTGTTTTTT.

CDR3 sequence: CASRERPSGTGELFF. The CDR3 DNA follows: TGTGCCAGCAGGGAGAGGCCGAGCGGGACCGGGGAGCTGTTTTTT. The V and J genes are TRBV2 and TRBJ2-2; tentatively, D is TRBD2 (6 bases). CDR3 length: 15 residues. Trimming pared 6 bases from V and 5 bases from J, leaving 16 bases between. CDR1 is SNHLY and CDR2 is FYNNEI in the germline V gene.

Of note for this clone: The sample has other DNA sequences that encode this CDR3 too. The chain employs TRBV18 and TRBJ1-1; 11 bases match TRBD1. The ends lost 6 bases at V and 5 bases at J; junction bases unmatched: 2. Germline lookup yields CDR1 KGHSH and CDR2 LQKENI. This CDR3 is 13 amino acids long. CDR3 sequence reads: CASSRDRGTEAFF. In nucleotides, the CDR3 is TGTGCCAGCTCTCGGGACAGGGGGACTGAAGCTTTCTTT.

The V call is TRBV7-9, the J call TRBJ1-1; 7 nucleotides match TRBD1. With 6 bases clipped from V and 3 bases from J, the junction kept 7 bases outside the gene matches. Germline loops: CDR1 SEHNR, CDR2 FQNEAQ (reference sequence). The CDR3 length is 14 residues. CDR3: CASSFRGPYTEAFF. CDR3 DNA: TGTGCCAGCAGTTTTAGGGGGCCGTACACTGAAGCTTTCTTT.